This is a list of T cell receptor beta chains from one sample in a study of OX40 agonist ivuxolimab in advanced cancers. This table comes from immunoSEQ multiplex PCR, and its TCRdb copy is limited to in-frame clones, with some not included. The sample has tens of thousands of clones, 80% to 95% seen once; the top ten hold about 0.63%. This sample comprised CD4+ or CD8+ T cells sorted from blood, obtained in a trial of the OX40 agonist ivuxolimab. The receptors here all came from an adult with an advanced solid tumor such as melanoma, head and neck, liver or kidney cancer. CDR3s include the opening cysteine and the closing phenylalanine or tryptophan. D genes are given only for firm matches. Not all rows give a size; the values are once, few, many and, for expanded clones, a class.

D | size | J | V | DNA | CDR3
TRBD1 | . | TRBJ2-2 | TRBV11-3 | TGTGCCAGCATGCTATCGAGTGGACAGGGGGCGAACACCGGGGAGCTGTTTTTT | CASMLSSGQGANTGELFF
TRBD1 | . | TRBJ1-1 | TRBV2 | TGTGCCAGCAGGGAACAGGGGGCGTTGGGCACTGAAGCTTTCTTT | CASREQGALGTEAFF
TRBD2 | . | TRBJ2-7 | TRBV23-1 | TGCGCCAGCAGTCGACTTCGGCTAGCGGGAGAGACCTACGAGCAGTACTTC | CASSRLRLAGETYEQYF
TRBD2 | once | TRBJ2-1 | TRBV27 | TGTGCCAGCAGGAGGGAGAGCGGGAGGGCCAAGAATGAGCAGTTCTTC | CASRRESGRAKNEQFF
. | . | TRBJ1-1 | TRBV5-5 | TGTGCCAGCAGCTTGGAGGGTCCGCCCGGTGAAGCTTTCTTT | CASSLEGPPGEAFF
TRBD2 | . | TRBJ2-3 | TRBV9 | TGTGCCAGCAGCGTAGGGGCTAGCGGGGGGACAGATACGCAGTATTTT | CASSVGASGGTDTQYF
TRBD2 | . | TRBJ2-3 | TRBV7-6 | TGTGCCAGCAGCTCCCGGGCCCTACTAGCGGGAACCCCAGATACGCAGTATTTT | CASSSRALLAGTPDTQYF
. | . | TRBJ2-2 | TRBV2 | TGTGCCAGCAGTGTCCAACAGCCCGGGGAGCTGTTTTTT | CASSVQQPGELFF
. | . | TRBJ1-2 | TRBV5-6 | TGTGCCAGCAGCCGTTCCTATGGCTACACCTTC | CASSRSYGYTF
. | . | TRBJ2-5 | TRBV30 | TGTGCCTGGAGTCTTAAAGAGACCCAGTACTTC | CAWSLKETQYF
. | . | TRBJ1-4 | TRBV10-1 | TGCGCCAGCAGTGAGAGGCCTAATGAAAAACTGTTTTTT | CASSERPNEKLFF
. | . | TRBJ1-1 | TRBV27 | TGTGCCAGCAGTTTAGCAGACCGAACTGAAGCTTTCTTT | CASSLADRTEAFF
TRBD1 | medium-sized | TRBJ1-1 | TRBV6-6 | TGTGCCAGCAGTCCCGCGTACGACAGGGTGACTGAAGCTTTCTTT | CASSPAYDRVTEAFF
TRBD2 | . | TRBJ2-5 | TRBV30 | TGTGCCTGGAGTGTAGGTGGCGGGGGAAAAGAGACCCAGTACTTC | CAWSVGGGGKETQYF
. | . | TRBJ2-7 | TRBV9 | TGTGCCAGCAGCCAAGCACAAGACTCCTACGAGCAGTACTTC | CASSQAQDSYEQYF
. | . | TRBJ1-4 | TRBV15 | TGTGCCACCAGTACCTTCGACGGAGTCTTTAATGAAAAACTGTTTTTT | CATSTFDGVFNEKLFF
. | . | TRBJ2-7 | TRBV10-1 | TGCGCCAGCACCCCGAGGGGGGGCCACGAGCAGTACTTC | CASTPRGGHEQYF
TRBD1 | . | TRBJ1-5 | TRBV4-1 | TGCGCCAGCAGGCGCGAGGACAGGGACAATCAGCCCCAGCATTTT | CASRREDRDNQPQHF
TRBD2 | . | TRBJ2-1 | TRBV6-5 | TGTGCCAGCAGTTCAAAAACTAGCGGGACCAATGAGCAGTTCTTC | CASSSKTSGTNEQFF
. | . | TRBJ1-2 | TRBV5-5 | TGTGCCAGCAGCTTGGAGCACATCCGGCAGGGGTATGGCTACACCTTC | CASSLEHIRQGYGYTF
. | . | TRBJ2-7 | TRBV7-9 | TGTGCCAGCAGCTCCACCCCGGCTTACGAGCAGTACTTC | CASSSTPAYEQYF
. | . | TRBJ2-7 | TRBV7-9 | TGTGCCAGCAGCCCCCATCGGCCAGCCCAATCCTACGAGCAGTACTTC | CASSPHRPAQSYEQYF
. | . | TRBJ1-1 | TRBV11-2 | TGTGCCAGCAGCTTAGAGGAGAACACTGAAGCTTTCTTT | CASSLEENTEAFF
. | . | TRBJ2-5 | TRBV5-4 | TGTGCCAGCAGCTTCGGACGGCAAGAGACCCAGTACTTC | CASSFGRQETQYF
TRBD1 | . | TRBJ1-4 | TRBV15 | TGTGCCACCAGGAAAGACAGGGCAAGTGAAAAACTGTTTTTT | CATRKDRASEKLFF
TRBD1 | . | TRBJ2-7 | TRBV6-1 | TGTGCCAGTAGGAGGGGACAGGGCACCTACGAGCAGTACTTC | CASRRGQGTYEQYF
TRBD1 | few | TRBJ1-2 | TRBV30 | TGTGCCTGGAGTGGTAAAGACAGGGCTAACTATGGCTACACCTTC | CAWSGKDRANYGYTF
TRBD2 | once | TRBJ2-1 | TRBV30 | TGTGCCTGGGACGCTCTGACTAGCGGGCCTCGAGAGCAGTTCTTC | CAWDALTSGPREQFF
. | . | TRBJ1-2 | TRBV5-4 | TGTGCCAGCAGCGACGATAGACAGAACGGCTACACCTTC | CASSDDRQNGYTF
. | . | TRBJ1-1 | TRBV5-4 | TGTGCCAGCAGCTCCCCCGGGCCGGGGAGCGCCACTGAAGCTTTCTTT | CASSSPGPGSATEAFF
. | . | TRBJ2-2 | TRBV14 | TGTGCCAGCAGCCAAGTTCTCCGCCGCGGGGAGCTGTTTTTT | CASSQVLRRGELFF
TRBD2 | . | TRBJ2-1 | TRBV27 | TGTGCCAGCAGTTCCCGACCCCCCCGGGACGGGGGGGGCAATGAGCAGTTCTTC | CASSSRPPRDGGGNEQFF
. | . | TRBJ2-3 | TRBV5-1 | TGCGCCAGCAGCTTGGCCCCGACAGATACAGATACGCAGTATTTT | CASSLAPTDTDTQYF
TRBD2 | . | TRBJ2-1 | TRBV6-6 | TGTGCCAGCAGGGAGACGGGGGGTCCGTTCTTC | CASRETGGPFF
. | . | TRBJ2-3 | TRBV10-1 | TGCGCCAGCAGTGAGAAAGGGGGTACAGATACGCAGTATTTT | CASSEKGGTDTQYF
. | . | TRBJ1-2 | TRBV18 | TGTGCCAGCTCACCGTCGGCCTCAGGGGCTGATGGCTACACCTTC | CASSPSASGADGYTF
. | . | TRBJ2-2 | TRBV9 | TGTGCCAGCAGCGTAGTAACGAACACCGGGGAGCTGTTTTTT | CASSVVTNTGELFF
. | . | TRBJ2-2 | TRBV7-9 | TGTGCCAGCAGCACACACCTGCATGGGGCCGGGGAGCTGTTTTTT | CASSTHLHGAGELFF
TRBD1 | . | TRBJ1-1 | TRBV5-1 | TGCGCCGCCGGCACCGGGACAGCGAACACTGAAGCTTTCTTT | CAAGTGTANTEAFF
TRBD1 | . | TRBJ1-5 | TRBV5-5 | TGTGCCAGCAGCCCGACAGGGGCAAAGGACGAGCCCCAGCATTTT | CASSPTGAKDEPQHF
. | . | TRBJ2-2 | TRBV11-3 | TGTGCCAGCAGCTCCGGGACCACGAACACCGGGGAGCTGTTTTTT | CASSSGTTNTGELFF
. | . | TRBJ1-6 | TRBV5-6 | TGTGCCAGCACCAATCAGGGGCTTTCACCCCTCCACTTT | CASTNQGLSPLHF
TRBD2 | . | TRBJ2-1 | TRBV18 | TGTGCCAGCTCACAGATGCCGGGACTAGCGGGAAATGAGCAGTTCTTC | CASSQMPGLAGNEQFF
. | . | TRBJ1-6 | TRBV5-6 | TGTGCCAGCAGCTTCCCCGGGGGGATCCTCCACTTT | CASSFPGGILHF
. | . | TRBJ1-4 | TRBV30 | TGTGCCGGGCGGGGGCGGGGTAATGAAAAACTGTTTTTT | CAGRGRGNEKLFF
. | once | TRBJ1-1 | TRBV7-9 | TGTGCCAGCAGCTTAATGACAGACGCTGAAGCTTTCTTT | CASSLMTDAEAFF
. | . | TRBJ1-1 | TRBV27 | TGTGCCAGCAGTTTAGTGGCGAACACTGAAGCTTTCTTT | CASSLVANTEAFF
. | . | TRBJ2-1 | TRBV5-6 | TGTGCCAGCAGCTTGGAGGACTATGAGCAGTTCTTC | CASSLEDYEQFF
. | . | TRBJ1-6 | TRBV9 | TGTGCCAGCAGCGAACAGGGATCCTATAATTCACCCCTCCACTTT | CASSEQGSYNSPLHF
. | . | TRBJ1-1 | TRBV10-3 | TGTGCCATCGTCCGAGACAGGAACACTGAAGCTTTCTTT | CAIVRDRNTEAFF
TRBD1 | . | TRBJ1-1 | TRBV19 | TGTGCCAGTAGGTCAGGGGGCTCGAGGACTGAAGCTTTCTTT | CASRSGGSRTEAFF
TRBD2 | . | TRBJ2-5 | TRBV30 | TGTGCCTGGTCGTGGACTAGCGGGAACCAAGAGACCCAGTACTTC | CAWSWTSGNQETQYF
. | . | TRBJ2-1 | TRBV21-1 | TGTGCCAGCAGACCCGGGACTAGCGGGAGCACCTACAATGAGCAGTTCTTC | CASRPGTSGSTYNEQFF
. | . | TRBJ1-2 | TRBV11-3 | TGTGCCAGCAGCCCGGGGGGGGTACCCCTGGGCTATGGCTACACCTTC | CASSPGGVPLGYGYTF